Listed below are T cell receptor beta chains from one sample, sequenced in a study of T cell changes during pregnancy in multiple sclerosis. The table came from immunoSEQ multiplex PCR; TCRdb's copy has only in-frame clones and leaves some out. The table includes 90,000 to 100,000 clones, approximately 95% detected once. The input for sequencing was peripheral blood, taken in the first trimester of pregnancy. The source is a female donor with multiple sclerosis, enrolled in a pregnancy study. Each CDR3 is given with its conserved first and last residue. D genes are given only for firm matches. Clone size appears in some rows only: once, few, many, or a class for an expanded clone.

j_call d_call v_call clone_size cdr3_aa cdr3_nt
TRBJ1-4 - TRBV7-2 - CASSPQGGGGEKLFF TGTGCCAGCAGCCCACAGGGAGGGGGAGGTGAAAAACTGTTTTTT
TRBJ1-6 TRBD1 TRBV28 once CASSFRGQSPLHF TGTGCCAGCAGTTTCAGGGGGCAATCACCCCTCCACTTT
TRBJ2-7 - TRBV18 - CASSPVPLYEQYF TGTGCCAGCTCACCAGTCCCCCTTTACGAGCAGTACTTC
TRBJ1-5 - TRBV7-2 - CASSLTFSQPQHF TGTGCCAGCAGCTTAACTTTTAGCCAGCCCCAGCATTTT
TRBJ2-5 - TRBV21-1 - CASRRTVKLAVGETQYF TGTGCCAGCAGAAGAACCGTTAAACTAGCGGTAGGGGAGACCCAGTACTTC
TRBJ1-1 - TRBV19 once CASSIDVTGRDTEAFF TGTGCCAGTAGTATAGACGTCACAGGGAGGGACACTGAAGCTTTCTTT
TRBJ2-3 TRBD2 TRBV7-8 - CASSPGLAGANSRADTQYF TGTGCCAGCAGCCCGGGACTAGCGGGGGCTAACTCCAGGGCTGATACGCAGTATTTT
TRBJ2-4 - TRBV9 - CASSALDWTADIQYF TGTGCCAGCAGCGCTCTGGACTGGACCGCGGACATTCAGTACTTC
TRBJ2-1 - TRBV29-1 few CSVARDNEQFF TGCAGCGTTGCCAGGGACAATGAGCAGTTCTTC
TRBJ1-4 TRBD1 TRBV5-6 - CASSGGQDYEKLFF TGTGCCAGCAGCGGGGGACAGGACTATGAAAAACTGTTTTTT
TRBJ2-3 - TRBV5-8 - CASSLFFTDTQYF TGTGCCAGCAGCTTATTCTTCACAGATACGCAGTATTTT
TRBJ2-1 TRBD2 TRBV2 once CASSFGGSSYNEQFF TGTGCCAGCAGCTTCGGGGGGAGCTCCTACAATGAGCAGTTCTTC
TRBJ1-1 - TRBV7-9 - CASSLAGGEAFF TGTGCCAGCAGCTTAGCGGGGGGTGAAGCTTTCTTT
TRBJ2-3 - TRBV14 - CASSQLRGYTQYF TGTGCCAGCAGCCAATTGAGGGGGTATACGCAGTATTTT
TRBJ2-7 TRBD2 TRBV5-6 - CASSLMGGGLSYEQYF TGTGCCAGCAGCTTGATGGGGGGGGGACTCTCCTACGAGCAGTACTTC
TRBJ1-3 - TRBV6-6 - CASSYGGPGNTIYF TGTGCCAGCAGTTACGGAGGGCCGGGAAACACCATATATTTT
TRBJ2-7 TRBD2 TRBV29-1 - CSVLAGEYEQYF TGCAGCGTCTTAGCGGGGGAATACGAGCAGTACTTC
TRBJ2-3 - TRBV28 - CASTFNVGDTQYF TGTGCCAGCACCTTCAATGTCGGAGATACGCAGTATTTT
TRBJ2-1 TRBD2 TRBV5-1 - CASSRDPSGGANEQFF TGCGCCAGCAGCCGGGACCCTAGCGGGGGGGCGAATGAGCAGTTCTTC
TRBJ1-5 - TRBV7-2 - CASSLISQGNQPQHF TGTGCCAGCAGCTTAATCAGTCAGGGCAATCAGCCCCAGCATTTT
TRBJ1-2 TRBD1 TRBV27 - CASSSTGGRGYTF TGTGCCAGCAGTTCTACAGGGGGCCGGGGCTACACCTTC
TRBJ2-1 TRBD2 TRBV29-1 - CSVGSRLAGYNEQFF TGCAGCGTTGGTTCCCGACTAGCGGGGTACAATGAGCAGTTCTTC
TRBJ2-5 TRBD2 TRBV11-1 - CASSFRTSGFGETQYF TGTGCCAGCAGCTTTCGGACTAGCGGGTTCGGAGAGACCCAGTACTTC
TRBJ2-3 TRBD1 TRBV5-6 - CASSLPATGADTQYF TGTGCCAGCAGCTTGCCGGCGACAGGGGCCGATACGCAGTATTTT
TRBJ2-1 - TRBV18 - CASSPADGPGLKNEQFF TGTGCCAGCTCACCAGCCGATGGTCCGGGACTTAAGAATGAGCAGTTCTTC
TRBJ2-7 TRBD1 TRBV7-6 - CASSLGTGTYEQYF TGTGCCAGCAGCTTAGGGACAGGGACTTACGAGCAGTACTTC
TRBJ1-4 - TRBV4-2 few CASSPGGEKLFF TGTGCCAGCAGCCCCGGCGGTGAAAAACTGTTTTTT
TRBJ2-2 TRBD1 TRBV7-9 - CASSSPQTGMNTGELFF TGTGCCAGCAGCTCCCCACAGACAGGGATGAACACCGGGGAGCTGTTTTTT
TRBJ1-2 TRBD1 TRBV6-5 - CASSVKQGPAGYTF TGTGCCAGCAGCGTGAAACAGGGGCCAGCGGGCTACACCTTC
TRBJ2-5 - TRBV4-2 - CASSRVRESQETQYF TGTGCCAGCAGCCGAGTAAGAGAAAGCCAAGAGACCCAGTACTTC
TRBJ2-7 TRBD1 TRBV5-6 - CASRILATGTGYEQYF TGTGCCAGCAGGATCCTCGCGACGGGGACAGGGTACGAGCAGTACTTC
TRBJ2-7 - TRBV9 - CASSGTEISYEQYF TGTGCCAGCAGCGGGACAGAGATCTCCTACGAGCAGTACTTC
TRBJ2-1 - TRBV7-3 - CASSLIWTAARNEQFF TGTGCCAGCAGCTTAATCTGGACAGCCGCTCGGAATGAGCAGTTCTTC
TRBJ2-7 TRBD1 TRBV6-1 few CASSEGAGGRYEQYF TGTGCCAGCAGTGAAGGGGCAGGGGGTCGGTACGAGCAGTACTTC
TRBJ1-4 - TRBV5-6 - CASSYTGMGADYQDEKLFF TGTGCCAGCAGCTATACAGGGATGGGAGCCGACTATCAAGATGAAAAACTGTTTTTT
TRBJ2-7 - TRBV9 - CASKLSSGGKNYEQYF TGTGCCAGCAAACTTAGCAGCGGCGGGAAGAACTACGAGCAGTACTTC
TRBJ2-7 TRBD2 TRBV27 - CASSRSPGGAQDEQYF TGTGCCAGCAGCCGATCCCCCGGGGGGGCGCAAGACGAGCAGTACTTC
TRBJ2-3 TRBD1 TRBV14 - CASSLRQGPSTDTQYF TGTGCCAGCAGTCTTAGACAGGGGCCTAGCACAGATACGCAGTATTTT
TRBJ1-6 - TRBV6-5 - CASTRVLNSPLHF TGTGCCAGCACGCGGGTTTTAAATTCACCCCTCCACTTT
TRBJ1-1 - TRBV5-6 - CASSLAQGMEAFF TGTGCCAGCAGCTTAGCTCAGGGTATGGAAGCTTTCTTT
TRBJ1-6 - TRBV18 - CASSPPGQGNSPLHF TGTGCCAGCTCACCACCGGGGCAGGGAAATTCACCCCTCCACTTT
TRBJ2-3 - TRBV29-1 - CSVEDPGDRGDTQYF TGCAGCGTTGAAGATCCAGGGGACCGGGGAGATACGCAGTATTTT
TRBJ1-5 - TRBV7-9 few CASSRDTNQPQHF TGTGCCAGCAGCCGGGACACCAATCAGCCCCAGCATTTT
TRBJ2-2 - TRBV6-6 - CASSHSTGELFF TGTGCCAGCAGCCACTCTACCGGGGAGCTGTTTTTT
TRBJ2-3 TRBD2 TRBV6-5 - CASSYGRGVVADTQYF TGTGCCAGCAGTTACGGGCGGGGGGTCGTGGCAGATACGCAGTATTTT
TRBJ1-1 TRBD1 TRBV10-2 - CASSKQGSTEAFF TGCGCCAGCAGTAAACAGGGGAGCACTGAAGCTTTCTTT
TRBJ1-1 - TRBV19 once CATSPEWRTEAFF TGTGCCACCTCCCCCGAGTGGCGGACTGAAGCTTTCTTT
TRBJ2-3 - TRBV9 - CASSDHRVGTDTQYF TGTGCCAGCAGCGATCACAGGGTTGGCACAGATACGCAGTATTTT
TRBJ2-1 TRBD2 TRBV6-6 - CASSSGGPYNEQFF TGTGCCAGCAGTTCGGGGGGGCCCTACAATGAGCAGTTCTTC
TRBJ2-2 - TRBV19 once CASSIKGRSNTGELFF TGTGCCAGTAGTATAAAGGGGCGTTCGAACACCGGGGAGCTGTTTTTT
TRBJ2-1 TRBD2 TRBV29-1 - CSVEDGGLAGEQFF TGCAGCGTTGAAGATGGGGGACTAGCGGGGGAGCAGTTCTTC
TRBJ1-2 - TRBV29-1 - CSVEPEDSYGYTF TGCAGCGTTGAACCTGAGGACAGCTATGGCTACACCTTC